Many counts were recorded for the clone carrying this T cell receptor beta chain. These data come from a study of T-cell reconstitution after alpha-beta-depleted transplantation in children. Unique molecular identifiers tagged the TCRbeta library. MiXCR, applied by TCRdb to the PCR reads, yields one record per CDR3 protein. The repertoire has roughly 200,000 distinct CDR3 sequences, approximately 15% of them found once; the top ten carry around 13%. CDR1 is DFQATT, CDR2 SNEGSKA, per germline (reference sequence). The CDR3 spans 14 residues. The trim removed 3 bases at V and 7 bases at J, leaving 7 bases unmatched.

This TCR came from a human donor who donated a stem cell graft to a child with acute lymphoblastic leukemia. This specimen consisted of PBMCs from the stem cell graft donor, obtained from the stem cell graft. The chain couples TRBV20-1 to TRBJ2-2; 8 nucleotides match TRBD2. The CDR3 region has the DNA TGCAGTGCTAGTCCAGCGGGAGAGGGCGGGGAGCTGTTTTTT. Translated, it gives CSASPAGEGGELFF.